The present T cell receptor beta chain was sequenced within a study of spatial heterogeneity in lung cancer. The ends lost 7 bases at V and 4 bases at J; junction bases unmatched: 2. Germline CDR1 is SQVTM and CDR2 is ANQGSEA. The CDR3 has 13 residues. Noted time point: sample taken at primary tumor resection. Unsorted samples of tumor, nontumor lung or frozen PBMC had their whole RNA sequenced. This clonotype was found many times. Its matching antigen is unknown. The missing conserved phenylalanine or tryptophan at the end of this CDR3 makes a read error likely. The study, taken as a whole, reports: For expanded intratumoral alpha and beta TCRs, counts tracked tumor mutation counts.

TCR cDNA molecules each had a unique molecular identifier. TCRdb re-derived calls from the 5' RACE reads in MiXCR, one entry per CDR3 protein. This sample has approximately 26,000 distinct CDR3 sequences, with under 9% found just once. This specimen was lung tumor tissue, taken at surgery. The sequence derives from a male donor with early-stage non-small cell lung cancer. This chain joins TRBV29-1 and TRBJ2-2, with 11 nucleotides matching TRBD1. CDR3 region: CSGGQGATGELFL. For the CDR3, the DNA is TGCAGCGGTGGACAGGGGGCCACCGGGGAGCTGTTTTTG.